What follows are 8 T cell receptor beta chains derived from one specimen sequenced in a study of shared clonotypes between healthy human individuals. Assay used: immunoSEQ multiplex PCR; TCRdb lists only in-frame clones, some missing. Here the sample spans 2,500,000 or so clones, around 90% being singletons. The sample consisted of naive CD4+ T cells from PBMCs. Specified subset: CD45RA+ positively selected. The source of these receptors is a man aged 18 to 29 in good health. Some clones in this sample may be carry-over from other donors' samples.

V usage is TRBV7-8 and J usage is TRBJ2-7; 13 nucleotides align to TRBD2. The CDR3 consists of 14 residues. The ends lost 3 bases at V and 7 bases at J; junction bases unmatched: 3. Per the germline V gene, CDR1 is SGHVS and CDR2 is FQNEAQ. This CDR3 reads CASSLGLAGLEQYF. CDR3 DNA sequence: TGTGCCAGCAGCTTGGGACTAGCGGGACTTGAGCAGTACTTC.

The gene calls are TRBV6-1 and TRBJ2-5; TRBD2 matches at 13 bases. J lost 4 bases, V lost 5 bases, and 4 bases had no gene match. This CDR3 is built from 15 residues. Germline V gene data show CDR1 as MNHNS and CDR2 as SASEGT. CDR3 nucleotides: TGTGCCAGCAGTCAGGGACTAGCGGGACGAGAGACCCAGTACTTC. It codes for CASSQGLAGRETQYF.

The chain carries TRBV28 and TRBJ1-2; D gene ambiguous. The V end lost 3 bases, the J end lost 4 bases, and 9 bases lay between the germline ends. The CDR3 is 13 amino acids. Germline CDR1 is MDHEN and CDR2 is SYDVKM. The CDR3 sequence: CASSFPGPYGYTF. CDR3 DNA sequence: TGTGCCAGCAGTTTCCCCGGACCCTATGGCTACACCTTC.

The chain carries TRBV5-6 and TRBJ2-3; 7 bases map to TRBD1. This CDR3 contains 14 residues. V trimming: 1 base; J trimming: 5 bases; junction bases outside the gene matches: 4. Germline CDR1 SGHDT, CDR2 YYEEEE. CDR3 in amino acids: CASSLQGVGDTQYF. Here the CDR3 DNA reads TGTGCCAGCAGCTTGCAGGGGGTCGGAGATACGCAGTATTTT.

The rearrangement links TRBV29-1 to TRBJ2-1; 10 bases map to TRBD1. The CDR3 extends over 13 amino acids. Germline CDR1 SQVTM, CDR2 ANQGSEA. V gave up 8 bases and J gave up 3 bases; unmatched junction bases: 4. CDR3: CSIGTGVYNEQFF. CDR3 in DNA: TGCAGCATCGGGACAGGGGTCTACAATGAGCAGTTCTTC.

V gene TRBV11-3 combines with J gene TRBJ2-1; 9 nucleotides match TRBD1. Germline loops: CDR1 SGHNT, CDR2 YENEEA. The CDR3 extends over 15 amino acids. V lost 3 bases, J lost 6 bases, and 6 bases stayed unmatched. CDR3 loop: CASSFGTGKFNEQFF. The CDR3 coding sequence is TGTGCCAGCAGCTTCGGGACAGGGAAATTCAATGAGCAGTTCTTC.

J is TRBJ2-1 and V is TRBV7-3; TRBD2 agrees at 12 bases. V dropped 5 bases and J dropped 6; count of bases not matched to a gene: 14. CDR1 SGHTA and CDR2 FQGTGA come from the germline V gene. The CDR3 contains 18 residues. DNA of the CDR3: TGTGCCAGCAGCCCTAAACGCCGACTAGCGGGAGTATCCAATGAGCAGTTCTTC. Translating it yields CASSPKRRLAGVSNEQFF.

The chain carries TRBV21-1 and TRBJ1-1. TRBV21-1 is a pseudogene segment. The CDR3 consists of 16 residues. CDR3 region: CASSIASGASNTEAFF. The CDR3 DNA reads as TGTGCCAGCAGCATAGCCTCGGGGGCCTCGAACACTGAAGCTTTCTTT.